These 16 T cell receptor beta chains share one sample of origin, sequenced in a study of T cell repertoires in cytomegalovirus infection (dated by TCRdb to between 2019 and 2020). These receptors are not linked to any known antigen. The reads were generated on an Illumina HiSeq 1500. TCRdb trimmed the raw reads at Q25, called clones with MiXCR and kept productive beta chains. Rows are combined by CDR3 protein, so each entry shows the most common genes and DNA. This sample comprises 550,000 to 850,000 distinct CDR3 sequences, about 30% of them detected only once. The top ten hold 18% of the sample. In light of the paper, this sample's treatment or condition label describes: in vitro stimulation with specific CMV peptide epitopes to enrich CMV-specific T cells. The sequencing used cultured PBMCs, collected from culture after CMV antigen stimulation. These receptors were taken from a human donor in good health (CMV status not recorded). Some clones in this sample may be carry-over from other donors' samples.

This clonotype was observed a few times. The chain has TRBV29-1 and TRBJ2-2; D possibly matches TRBD1 or TRBD2 (5 bases each). There are 15 residues in the CDR3. V shed 0 bases and J shed 2 bases, with 10 bases lying between them. Germline V gives CDR1 SQVTM, CDR2 ANQGSEA. CDR3 residues: CSVEDGTGNTGELFF. CDR3 DNA: TGCAGCGTTGAAGATGGGACGGGAAACACCGGGGAGCTGTTTTTT.

The chain has TRBV6-2 or TRBV6-3 and TRBJ2-7; D possibly corresponds to TRBD1 (5 bases). CDR3 size: 14 residues. The V end was cut by 1 base, the J end by 4 bases, with 11 bases between. CDR1 and CDR2 (germline): MNHEY, SVGEGT. The CDR3: CASSYFERGYEQYF. The CDR3 region has the DNA TGTGCCAGCAGTTACTTCGAAAGGGGTTACGAGCAGTACTTC.

As DNA, the CDR3 is TGCAGTGCTAGAGATCCCCGACGGAGAAACAATGAGCAGTTCTTC. Translating gives CSARDPRRRNNEQFF. The rearrangement uses TRBV20-1 and TRBJ2-1; D not certain. This CDR3 has 15 amino acids. V was clipped by 0 bases and J by 5 bases, with 14 bases between them. From germline, CDR1 is DFQATT and CDR2 SNEGSKA (reference sequence).

The gene calls are TRBV5-6 and TRBJ2-3; no clear D gene. The CDR3 spans 16 residues. Trimming removed 3 bases at V and 0 bases at J, with 14 bases between. Germline V CDR1 and CDR2: SGHDT, YYEEEE. As DNA, the CDR3 is TGTGCCAGCAGCTCTCCCCCGACCGGGAGCACAGATACGCAGTATTTT. This translates into CASSSPPTGSTDTQYF.

The J gene is TRBJ2-7, the V gene TRBV6-2 or TRBV6-3; no definite D call. The CDR3 contains 13 residues. Looked up from germline, CDR1 is MNHEY and CDR2 is SVGEGT. V was shortened by 2 bases and J by 2 bases, with 7 bases between the two germline ends. This CDR3 is CASSYAATYEQYF. The CDR3 DNA is TGTGCCAGCAGTTACGCGGCGACCTACGAGCAGTACTTC.

The V and J genes are TRBV5-1 and TRBJ2-3, with TRBD1 as a possible D gene (6 bases). The CDR3 sequence is 16 residues long. CDR1 is SGHRS and CDR2 is YFSETQ in the germline V gene. The V gene lost 4 bases and the J gene lost 0 bases, with 15 bases spanning the gap. In DNA, the CDR3 is TGCGCCAGCAGCCTAAAACAGGGACCGAGCACAGATACGCAGTATTTT. Translated, it gives CASSLKQGPSTDTQYF.

This clonotype was detected only a few times. The chain has TRBV12-3 or TRBV12-4 and TRBJ2-5; no clear D. V lost 6 bases and J 5 bases, leaving 10 bases between the germline ends. CDR3 size: 12 residues. The CDR3 protein is CASRQFMETQYF. The CDR3, as DNA: TGTGCCAGCAGACAGTTCATGGAGACCCAGTACTTC.

The J gene is TRBJ1-5, the V gene TRBV6-1; D gene unclear. Germline values: CDR1 MNHNS, CDR2 SASEGT. The CDR3 totals 13 residues. Trimming removed 4 bases at V and 3 bases at J, with 7 bases between. CDR3 DNA sequence: TGTGCCAGCAGTGGGGCCCTCAATCAGCCCCAGCATTTT. Translated, it gives CASSGALNQPQHF.

The V gene is TRBV5-4, the J gene TRBJ2-1; perhaps D is TRBD1 or TRBD2 (6 bases each). There are 14 residues in the CDR3. V was trimmed by 4 bases and J by 12 bases, leaving 20 bases between them. Per germline, CDR1 SGHNT and CDR2 YYREEE (reference sequence). The CDR3 sequence: CASSNAGQLWWQFF. In DNA, the CDR3 is TGTGCCAGCAGCAACGCGGGACAACTTTGGTGGCAGTTCTTC.

The chain links TRBV12-3 or TRBV12-4 to TRBJ2-7, with 11 bases identical to TRBD1. V was clipped by 8 bases and J by 4 bases; unmatched bases: 10. The CDR3 contains 15 residues. The CDR3 loop reads CASSARGTGGYEQYF. The CDR3 nucleotides are TGTGCCAGCTCCGCCCGGGGGACAGGGGGTTACGAGCAGTACTTC.

The sample holds a few counts of this clonotype. V usage is TRBV18 and J usage is TRBJ1-6; no definite D call. The CDR3 consists of 14 residues. V shed 6 bases and J shed 5 bases, with 11 bases lying between them. Germline V lookup: CDR1 KGHSH, CDR2 LQKENI. CDR3 amino acids: CASSPGSDNSPLHF. The CDR3 nucleotides read TGTGCCAGCTCCCCCGGGTCGGATAATTCACCCCTCCACTTT.

This clonotype was counted only a few times. The J gene is TRBJ2-7, the V gene TRBV2, with D unclear. Trimming took off 2 bases at V and 7 bases at J, with 6 bases between the two ends. Germline assignment: CDR1 SNHLY and CDR2 FYNNEI. The CDR3 sequence is 11 residues long. The CDR3 nucleotides read TGTGCCAGCAGTGAAATGGATGAGCAGTACTTC. Translating it yields CASSEMDEQYF.

This chain joins TRBV28 and TRBJ2-2; 11 bases match TRBD2. V lost 3 bases and J lost 0; bases outside the gene matches: 15. Germline V gene lookup returns CDR1 MDHEN and CDR2 SYDVKM. The CDR3 spans 21 residues. CDR3 DNA sequence: TGTGCCAGCAGTTTCCAGATGGCCCCTAGACTAGCGGGGACGAACACCGGGGAGCTGTTTTTT. Its translation: CASSFQMAPRLAGTNTGELFF.

The chain couples TRBV20-1 to TRBJ2-5; 9 nucleotides agree with TRBD2. The CDR3 consists of 16 residues. The trim removed 0 bases at V and 5 bases at J, leaving 10 bases unmatched. Germline V CDR1 and CDR2: DFQATT, SNEGSKA (reference sequence). The CDR3 bases are TGCAGTGCTAGAGATCCCGGAGGCGGGAGGGTGGAGACCCAGTACTTC. Amino acid sequence: CSARDPGGGRVETQYF.

This sequence joins TRBV10-3 and TRBJ2-5, with a weak D call TRBD1 (5 bases). V was pared by 3 bases and J by 3 bases, with 11 bases between. The CDR3 covers 14 residues. Germline-derived CDR1 and CDR2 are ENHRY and SYGVKD. CDR3: CAISDRDSEETQYF. The CDR3 DNA is TGTGCCATCAGTGACCGCGACAGTGAAGAGACCCAGTACTTC.

V usage is TRBV27 and J usage is TRBJ1-1; a possible D gene is TRBD1 (5 bases). In germline, CDR1 is MNHEY, CDR2 SMNVEV (reference sequence). The CDR3 is made up of 12 amino acids. The V end was cut by 3 bases, the J end by 8 bases, with 10 bases between. CDR3 coding DNA: TGTGCCAGCAGTTTCCCAGGGTCCGAAGCTTTCTTT. It codes for CASSFPGSEAFF.